This TCR beta chain was recovered during a study of blood T cell repertoires in COVID-19. This CDR3 has 15 residues. J was trimmed by 4 bases and V by 6 bases; bases with no gene match: 8. The V gene's germline CDR1 is WSHSY and CDR2 SAAADI. Only in-frame clones appear in the TCRdb table, and some are missing; sequencing was by immunoSEQ multiplex PCR. The sample yields a few hundred thousand clones, 85% to 90% seen once. The sequence was collected from a woman aged 18-29 years with acute COVID-19. The sequencing sample was made of PBMCs or T cells enriched from blood (not recorded which). The chain recombines TRBV10-2 with TRBJ2-7; 11 bases map to TRBD1. CDR3 coding DNA: TGCGCCAGCAGAGCGACCGGGACAGGGGGATACGAGCAGTACTTC. It yields the protein CASRATGTGGYEQYF.